One and the same sample provided the 15 T cell receptor beta chains below, sequenced in a study of control samples from healthy donors and cancer patients. Sequencing used immunoSEQ multiplex PCR; TCRdb keeps in-frame clones, though not all of them. This sample yields about 160,000 clones, of which around 94% are seen a single time; approximately 15% belongs to the top ten. The sequencing input was PBMCs. These TCRs come from a man aged 60-69 years with colorectal cancer.

The chain employs TRBV5-6 and TRBJ2-2; D gene ambiguous. V dropped 4 bases and J dropped 4 bases, with 11 bases sitting between them. The CDR3 is 14 amino acids. CDR1 and CDR2 (germline): SGHDT, YYEEEE. CDR3 DNA: TGTGCCAGCAGCCGGGTGGCTCTCACCGGGGAGCTGTTTTTT. Translated: CASSRVALTGELFF.

The chain carries TRBV7-7 and TRBJ2-5, with 10 bases lining up with TRBD2. The CDR3 has 16 amino acids. Germline V gene data show CDR1 as SSHAT and CDR2 as FNYEAQ (reference sequence). The J segment lost 5 bases and the V segment lost 5 bases, leaving 11 bases of the junction unmatched. The DNA for the CDR3 is TGTGCCAGCAGCCGTCTAGCGGGGGCCCAGGGTGAGACCCAGTACTTC. Translated: CASSRLAGAQGETQYF.

The gene calls are TRBV7-2 and TRBJ1-2; no clear D gene. This CDR3 contains 18 residues. Germline V gives CDR1 SGHTA, CDR2 FQGNSA. V was clipped by 2 bases and J by 2 bases, with 21 bases between them. The CDR3 is CASSLKPPLNSINYGYTF. Written as DNA, the CDR3 is TGTGCCAGCAGCTTAAAACCCCCCCTCAACTCGATCAACTATGGCTACACCTTC.

The CDR3 DNA sequence: TGTGCCAGCAGTGAAGCGAGGGCCGACCCTTATTCACCCCTCCACTTT. It specifies CASSEARADPYSPLHF. The chain employs TRBV2 and TRBJ1-6; D gene ambiguous. The CDR3 runs 16 residues. Germline V gives CDR1 SNHLY, CDR2 FYNNEI. Trimming removed 0 bases from V and 8 bases from J, with 14 bases in between.

The chain joins TRBV7-6 to TRBJ2-5; no definite D call. Looked up from germline, CDR1 is SGHVS and CDR2 is FNYEAQ. This CDR3 spans 15 amino acids. The V gene lost 4 bases and the J gene lost 5 bases, with 17 bases spanning the gap. The CDR3: CASSSDATVRETQYF. For the CDR3, the DNA is TGTGCCAGCAGCTCAGATGCCACGGTACGGGAGACCCAGTACTTC.

The chain joins TRBV5-1 to TRBJ2-3; 11 positions match TRBD2. CDR3 size: 17 residues. J lost 2 bases, V lost 3 bases, and 8 bases had no gene match. Germline CDR1 SGHRS, CDR2 YFSETQ. CDR3 coding DNA: TGCGCCAGCAGCTCCGCTAAGACTAGCGGGGTCACAGATACGCAGTATTTT. Protein product: CASSSAKTSGVTDTQYF.

The rearrangement uses TRBV7-2 and TRBJ2-7; the D gene is possibly TRBD1 (6 bases). The CDR3 length is 14 residues. CDR1 is SGHTA and CDR2 is FQGNSA in the germline V gene. V shed 0 bases and J shed 2 bases, with 8 bases lying between them. For the CDR3, the DNA is TGTGCCAGCAGCTTAGCTTCAGGGGCCTACGAGCAGTACTTC. Its translation: CASSLASGAYEQYF.

CDR3 nucleotide sequence: TGTGCCATTTCGGGAACCGGGAGCTACGAGCAGTACTTC. It translates to CAISGTGSYEQYF. V usage is TRBV24-1 and J usage is TRBJ2-7; D might be TRBD2 (6 bases). There are 13 residues in the CDR3. V lost 11 bases and J lost 3, with 16 bases in between. Germline V gene lookup returns CDR1 KGHDR and CDR2 SFDVKD.

The V and J genes are TRBV7-2 and TRBJ2-2; no reliable D call. The CDR3 is 16 amino acids. The germline gives CDR1 SGHTA, CDR2 FQGNSA. Trimming cost V 1 base and J 2 bases, with 11 bases left between them. The DNA for the CDR3 is TGTGCCAGCAGCTTAGGACTTCCGAAAAACACCGGGGAGCTGTTTTTT. This sequence encodes CASSLGLPKNTGELFF.

V usage is TRBV2 and J usage is TRBJ2-3; 7 bases fit TRBD1. V shed 7 bases and J 4 bases; nucleotides not matched to a gene: 2. In germline, CDR1 is SNHLY, CDR2 FYNNEI. CDR3 length: 12 amino acids. CDR3 sequence reads: CASTGTADTQYF. CDR3 sequence (DNA): TGTGCCAGCACCGGGACAGCAGATACGCAGTATTTT.

This chain connects TRBV25-1 to TRBJ1-4, with D perhaps matching TRBD1 (5 bases). The CDR3 is 15 amino acids. The germline V gene encodes CDR1 MGHDK and CDR2 SYGVNS. V lost 6 bases to trimming and J lost 8 bases, with 19 bases between them. The DNA of the CDR3 is TGTGCCAGCAGACCCCCGGGGGGGTTGCAGGAAAAACTGTTTTTT. Its protein product is CASRPPGGLQEKLFF.

This clone was seen once. The J gene is TRBJ2-3, the V gene TRBV7-2; 7 bases are a match to TRBD2. This CDR3 is 15 amino acids long. Looked up from germline, CDR1 is SGHTA and CDR2 is FQGNSA. Trimming removed 3 bases from V and 5 bases from J; junction bases left unmatched: 8. This CDR3 is CASSFRRGVIDTQYF. The CDR3 DNA sequence: TGTGCCAGCAGCTTTCGCCGGGGGGTGATAGATACGCAGTATTTT.

V and J are TRBV18 and TRBJ2-7; 7 nucleotides agree with TRBD2. Germline trimming cut 4 bases from V and 5 bases from J; bases unmatched to any gene: 11. CDR1 is KGHSH and CDR2 is LQKENI in the germline V gene. This CDR3 region has 15 residues. The CDR3 DNA reads as TGTGCCAGCTCACTCAAAGTGTCCGGGAGGAACGAGCAGTACTTC. It yields the protein CASSLKVSGRNEQYF. Full variable domain (missing parts from reference TRBV18 and TRBJ2-7): NAGVMQNPRHLVRRRGQEARLRCSPMKGHSHVYWYRQLPEEGLKFMVYLQKENIIDESGMPKERFSAEFPKEGPSILRIQQVVRGDSAAYFCASSLKVSGRNEQYFGPGTRLTVT.

The rearrangement links TRBV19 to TRBJ1-2; TRBD1 is a possible D gene (5 bases). CDR1 is LNHDA, CDR2 SQIVND, per germline (reference sequence). Trimming cost V 4 bases and J 4 bases, with 10 bases left between them. The length of the CDR3 is 13 residues. The CDR3 bases are TGTGCCAGTAGTAGCGGGGCCGGCTATGGCTACACCTTC. Residues: CASSSGAGYGYTF.

In DNA, the CDR3 is TGTGCCAGCAGCTTAGGGGCCGGGGACAGGGGATCGGGAGGCTACACCTTC. Translated, it gives CASSLGAGDRGSGGYTF. The chain employs TRBV7-9 and TRBJ1-2; 10 nucleotides align to TRBD1. V lost 1 base, J lost 8 bases, and 13 bases stayed unmatched. Germline CDR1 is SEHNR and CDR2 is FQNEAQ (reference sequence). CDR3 size: 17 residues.